This T cell receptor (beta chain) was retrieved from a study of T cell responses to AZD1222 COVID-19 vaccine. Broader study findings: The sample set comprised mostly white British donors with more females, and clonal diversity was possibly underestimated.

The CDR3 loop spans 14 amino acids. V was shortened by 5 bases and J by 8 bases, with 15 bases between the two germline ends. Germline V gene lookup returns CDR1 MNHEY and CDR2 SVGAGI. TCRdb's table, derived via immunoSEQ multiplex PCR, lists solely in-frame clones and lacks some. The top ten clones hold around 0.58% of a sample with 250,000 to 300,000 clones, 94% of them seen once. About this clone: As yet, its antigen is unknown.

The specimen comprised peripheral blood, sampled 28 days after the second AZD1222 dose. This TCR was recovered from an adult who received the AZD1222 COVID-19 vaccine. The V call is TRBV6-5, the J call TRBJ1-4, with TRBD1 as a possible D gene (5 bases). The CDR3 loop is CASSPPGGGEKLFF. CDR3 DNA sequence: TGTGCCAGCAGTCCTCCGGGGGGTGGCGAAAAACTGTTTTTT.